These 30 T cell receptor beta chains came from one sample sequenced in a study of preoperative IRX-2 immunotherapy in early breast cancer. Using immunoSEQ multiplex PCR, the repertoire was profiled, and TCRdb retains in-frame clones only, with some absent. Among roughly 6,200 clones listed, around 74% were seen once. Treatment reported: preoperative locoregional IRX-2 cytokine immunotherapy. Sequences were derived from tumor tissue, sampled before IRX-2 immunotherapy. The receptors were sampled from a human donor with breast cancer.

J is TRBJ1-2 and V is TRBV30, with D perhaps TRBD1 (5 bases). The length of the CDR3 is 16 residues. Trimming removed 2 bases at V and 2 bases at J, with 18 bases between. CDR1 is GTSNPN and CDR2 is SVGIG in the germline V gene (reference sequence). CDR3 bases: TGTGCCTGGAGTAGGACGTTCCTAGAGGGGAACTATGGCTACACCTTC. Protein: CAWSRTFLEGNYGYTF.

The rearrangement links TRBV30 to TRBJ1-4; 7 nucleotides align to TRBD1. The CDR3 is made up of 14 amino acids. The V gene's germline CDR1 is GTSNPN and CDR2 SVGIG (reference sequence). Trimming removed 4 bases from V and 4 bases from J; junction bases left unmatched: 6. The CDR3 loop reads CAWNEDRFNEKLFF. CDR3 sequence (DNA): TGTGCCTGGAATGAGGACAGGTTTAATGAAAAACTGTTTTTT. The full variable domain, in which reference TRBV30 and TRBJ1-4 provide the parts outside the CDR3, is SQTIHQWPATLVQPVGSPLSLECTVEGTSNPNLYWYRQAAGRGLQLLFYSVGIGQISSEVPQNLSASRPQDRQFILSSKKLLLSDSGFYLCAWNEDRFNEKLFFGSGTQLSVL.

V gene TRBV4-1 combines with J gene TRBJ2-1, with TRBD2 matching 10 bases. The CDR3 has 19 amino acids. Per germline, CDR1 MGHRA and CDR2 YSYEKL. V was clipped by 0 bases and J by 0 bases; unmatched bases: 8. CDR3 coding DNA: TGCGCCAGCAGCCAAGACCGGATAGCGGGGGGCTTCTCCTACAATGAGCAGTTCTTC. Amino acids: CASSQDRIAGGFSYNEQFF.

CDR3 protein: CARRRWDSDRRETQYF. For the CDR3, the DNA is TGCGCCAGACGAAGGTGGGACTCCGATCGGAGGGAGACCCAGTACTTC. The V and J genes are TRBV10-2 and TRBJ2-5; tentatively, D is TRBD2 (6 bases). Per the germline V gene, CDR1 is WSHSY and CDR2 is SAAADI. The CDR3 has 16 residues. The V end lost 9 bases, the J end lost 5 bases, and 25 bases lay between the germline ends.

V is TRBV30 and J is TRBJ1-1; 10 bases line up with TRBD1. Germline trimming cut 2 bases from V and 1 base from J; bases unmatched to any gene: 4. The length of the CDR3 is 15 residues. Germline CDR1 is GTSNPN and CDR2 is SVGIG (reference sequence). CDR3 loop: CAWSPWDRGNTEAFF. The CDR3 region has the DNA TGTGCCTGGAGTCCCTGGGACAGGGGGAACACTGAAGCTTTCTTT.

The chain joins TRBV6-1 to TRBJ1-6; 8 bases match TRBD1. This CDR3 has 16 residues. Per germline, CDR1 MNHNS and CDR2 SASEGT. J lost 14 bases, V lost 1 base, and 13 bases had no gene match. CDR3 region: CASSEESGTGHWALHF. The DNA for the CDR3 is TGTGCCAGCAGTGAAGAATCGGGGACAGGCCATTGGGCCCTCCACTTT.

V and J are TRBV18 and TRBJ1-2; no firm D call. With 2 bases removed from V and 7 bases from J, the gap between germline ends came to 14 bases. This CDR3 spans 14 amino acids. Per the germline V gene, CDR1 is KGHSH and CDR2 is LQKENI. DNA of the CDR3: TGTGCCAGCTCACCATCAGACTCCGCCGGTGGCTACACCTTC. Translated, it gives CASSPSDSAGGYTF.

This clone was seen just once. This sequence joins TRBV28 and TRBJ1-1; D might be TRBD1 (5 bases). Germline CDR1 reads MDHEN; CDR2 reads SYDVKM. The CDR3 extends over 16 amino acids. V was clipped by 5 bases and J by 1 base, with 17 bases between them. The DNA for the CDR3 is TGTGCCAGCAGTCTTCCCCCTGGACACCCGAACACTGAAGCTTTCTTT. This gives the protein CASSLPPGHPNTEAFF.

The chain employs TRBV6-8 and TRBJ1-2; D ambiguous. Germline V gene data show CDR1 as MNHGY and CDR2 as SAAAGT. The CDR3 sequence is 14 residues long. V was pared by 0 bases and J by 5 bases, with 10 bases between. The CDR3 sequence: CASSYSTLGYGYTF. The CDR3 region has the DNA TGTGCCAGCAGTTACTCTACTTTGGGGTATGGCTACACCTTC.

The V gene is TRBV15, the J gene TRBJ2-7; D might be TRBD1 (6 bases). V lost 8 bases to trimming and J lost 3 bases, with 20 bases between them. Germline CDR1 reads LNHNV; CDR2 reads YYDKDF (reference sequence). The CDR3 runs to 15 residues. For the CDR3, the DNA is TGTGCCACCGCGATAGGGACACCGCTACTCTACGAGCAGTACTTC. Translation: CATAIGTPLLYEQYF.

This clone was seen only once. The chain combines TRBV6-8 with TRBJ2-5; 7 bases align to TRBD1. Germline lookup yields CDR1 MNHGY and CDR2 SAAAGT. The V and J ends lost 6 bases and 9 bases, in that order; junction bases with no gene match: 16. CDR3 length: 15 residues. The CDR3 region has the DNA TGTGCCAGCAGCCCGACAGGGTTAGGTCTTTCGGCCCAGTACTTC. It is translated as CASSPTGLGLSAQYF.

The V gene is TRBV6-8, the J gene TRBJ1-4; tentative D call: TRBD1 (5 bases). Germline V gene lookup returns CDR1 MNHGY and CDR2 SAAAGT. Trimming pared 8 bases from V and 8 bases from J, leaving 15 bases between. The CDR3 sequence is 13 residues long. CDR3 residues: CASHPVEGEKLFF. The CDR3 DNA reads as TGTGCCAGCCACCCTGTGGAGGGGGAAAAACTGTTTTTT.

The V gene is TRBV25-1, the J gene TRBJ2-2; D gene uncertain. Trimming pared 3 bases from V and 3 bases from J, leaving 8 bases between. Per germline, CDR1 MGHDK and CDR2 SYGVNS. The CDR3 is 14 amino acids. The CDR3 DNA sequence: TGTGCCAGCAGTGAGTCAGCGCACACCGGGGAGCTGTTTTTT. Its translation: CASSESAHTGELFF.

V usage is TRBV6-8 and J usage is TRBJ1-1, with D hard to call. Germline V CDR1 and CDR2: MNHGY, SAAAGT. The CDR3 covers 13 residues. V lost 0 bases and J lost 4, with 6 bases in between. The CDR3: CASSYSRSTEAFF. The CDR3, as DNA: TGTGCCAGCAGTTACTCTAGGAGCACTGAAGCTTTCTTT.

V usage is TRBV6-8 and J usage is TRBJ1-5; 8 nucleotides line up with TRBD1. V shed 8 bases, J shed 5 bases, and the junction held 2 bases outside the gene matches. The CDR3 is 12 amino acids. CDR1 and CDR2 (germline): MNHGY, SAAAGT. CDR3 in DNA: TGTGCCAGCGGGACAGGTGATCAGCCCCAGCATTTT. Translating it yields CASGTGDQPQHF.

Concerning this clone itself: The same CDR3 arises from other DNA sequences in this sample as well. This chain links TRBV6-8 with TRBJ2-7; possibly TRBD1 for D (6 bases). Germline V CDR1 and CDR2: MNHGY, SAAAGT. V was cut by 9 bases and J by 0 bases, with 12 bases left in between. The CDR3 has 13 residues. The CDR3 here is CASRHRDSYEQYF. The CDR3 bases are TGTGCCAGTAGGCACAGGGACTCCTACGAGCAGTACTTC.

The CDR3 DNA sequence: TGCGCCAGCAGCTCCGGGACTAGCGGGGGGTTGGATACGCAGTATTTT. It is translated as CASSSGTSGGLDTQYF. V usage is TRBV5-1 and J usage is TRBJ2-3; 15 bases fit TRBD2. The V gene end was trimmed by 3 bases and the J gene end by 6 bases; junction bases not matched to a gene: 5. CDR3 size: 16 residues. Germline V gene data show CDR1 as SGHRS and CDR2 as YFSETQ. Full variable domain (missing parts from reference TRBV5-1 and TRBJ2-3): KAGVTQTPRYLIKTRGQQVTLSCSPISGHRSVSWYQQTPGQGLQFLFEYFSETQRNKGNFPGRFSGRQFSNSRSEMNVSTLELGDSALYLCASSSGTSGGLDTQYFGPGTRLTVL.

The chain recombines TRBV19 with TRBJ1-5, with TRBD1 matching over 8 bases. The V segment lost 9 bases and the J segment 0 bases; nucleotides outside the gene matches: 7. Germline CDR1 LNHDA, CDR2 SQIVND (reference sequence). This CDR3 contains 15 residues. CDR3 amino acids: CASNRQGYSNQPQHF. The DNA for the CDR3 is TGTGCCAGCAACCGACAGGGGTATAGCAATCAGCCCCAGCATTTT.

In DNA form, the CDR3 reads TGTGCCACCAGCAGGCAGGCGCTTGCAACTAATGAAAAACTGTTTTTT. Protein product: CATSRQALATNEKLFF. The V gene is TRBV15, the J gene TRBJ1-4; D is unclear. Trimming left V 3 bases short and J 0 bases short, with 11 bases between. The germline CDR1 and CDR2 sequences are LNHNV and YYDKDF (reference sequence). This CDR3 contains 16 residues. Combining the CDR3 with reference TRBV15 and TRBJ1-4 gives the whole variable domain DAMVIQNPRYQVTQFGKPVTLSCSQTLNHNVMYWYQQKSSQAPKLLFHYYDKDFNNEADTPDNFQSRRPNTSFCFLDIRSPGLGDTAMYLCATSRQALATNEKLFFGSGTQLSVL.

Comments on this clone: One end of the junction does not line up with germline, which may come from a read error. The chain joins TRBV6-4 to TRBJ2-3; the match to TRBD1 covers 7 bases. This CDR3 spans 16 amino acids. The V gene's germline CDR1 is MRHNA and CDR2 SNTAGT. The CDR3, as DNA: TGTGCCAGCAGTTACTCCCCGGGACAGCGGCCAGATACGCAGTATTTT. Protein sequence: CASSYSPGQRPDTQYF.

The gene calls are TRBV19 and TRBJ1-5; 8 bases line up with TRBD1. This CDR3 has 14 residues. With 6 bases clipped from V and 2 bases from J, the junction kept 3 bases outside the gene matches. Germline loops: CDR1 LNHDA, CDR2 SQIVND (reference sequence). CDR3 in DNA: TGTGCCAGTAGCGGACAGGGCGGCAATCAGCCCCAGCATTTT. This translates into CASSGQGGNQPQHF.

The rearrangement uses TRBV29-1 and TRBJ2-5, with D unclear. Trimming shortened V by 1 base and J by 2 bases, and 11 bases separated the two germline ends. The CDR3 has 14 amino acids. CDR1 SQVTM and CDR2 ANQGSEA come from the germline V gene. The CDR3 nucleotides are TGCAGCGTTGAAGCGGCCAGGCTTCAAGAGACCCAGTACTTC. Translation: CSVEAARLQETQYF.

The chain joins TRBV6-8 to TRBJ2-4; D is ambiguous. The CDR3 runs 17 residues. V dropped 5 bases and J dropped 7 bases, with 24 bases sitting between them. From germline, CDR1 is MNHGY and CDR2 SAAAGT. This chain's CDR3 is CASSTLGHYPLTNIQYF. The CDR3 coding sequence is TGTGCCAGCAGTACACTTGGCCATTACCCTCTAACTAACATTCAGTACTTC.

V and J are TRBV28 and TRBJ1-2; TRBD1 aligns across 10 bases. The V and J ends lost 5 bases and 5 bases, in that order; junction bases with no gene match: 8. The length of the CDR3 is 15 residues. Germline V CDR1 and CDR2: MDHEN, SYDVKM. The CDR3 DNA reads TGTGCCAGCAGTGCAGGCGGGACAGGGGCTTATGGCTACACCTTC. Translation gives CASSAGGTGAYGYTF.

The genes are TRBV28 and TRBJ2-7, with D tentatively TRBD1 or TRBD2 (6 bases each). Germline V CDR1 and CDR2: MDHEN, SYDVKM. The CDR3 consists of 14 residues. Trimming cost V 2 bases and J 4 bases, with 12 bases left between them. The CDR3 is CASSLVGGDYEQYF. The CDR3 nucleotides read TGTGCCAGCAGTTTAGTGGGGGGCGATTACGAGCAGTACTTC. The whole variable domain, filled in from reference TRBV28 and TRBJ2-7, reads DVKVTQSSRYLVKRTGEKVFLECVQDMDHENMFWYRQDPGLGLRLIYFSYDVKMKEKGDIPEGYSVSREKKERFSLILESASTNQTSMYLCASSLVGGDYEQYFGPGTRLTVT.

The CDR3 spells CASSQGANEKLFF. The CDR3 DNA sequence: TGTGCCAGCAGCCAAGGGGCTAATGAAAAACTGTTTTTT. The J gene is TRBJ1-4, the V gene TRBV6-8; TRBD1 is a possible D gene (5 bases). Trimming shortened V by 6 bases and J by 3 bases, and 8 bases separated the two germline ends. Germline lookup yields CDR1 MNHGY and CDR2 SAAAGT. The CDR3 covers 13 residues.

This sequence joins TRBV29-1 and TRBJ2-3; D is possibly TRBD1 (5 bases). The CDR3 has 14 amino acids. From germline, CDR1 is SQVTM and CDR2 ANQGSEA. The V end lost 4 bases, the J end lost 0 bases, and 11 bases lay between the germline ends. In nucleotides, the CDR3 is TGCAGCGTTGTACAGGAATCTAGCACAGATACGCAGTATTTT. Protein sequence: CSVVQESSTDTQYF.

The V gene is TRBV28, the J gene TRBJ2-7; 7 nucleotides align to TRBD1. Germline CDR1 is MDHEN and CDR2 is SYDVKM. The CDR3 spans 15 residues. V shed 6 bases, J shed 7 bases, and the junction held 15 bases outside the gene matches. The DNA of the CDR3 is TGTGCCAGCAGGTCTACCGGGACAGCACGTTCTGAGCAGTACTTC. Encoded protein: CASRSTGTARSEQYF.

V usage is TRBV18 and J usage is TRBJ2-7, with 7 nucleotides matching TRBD1. CDR3 size: 16 residues. The trim removed 4 bases at V and 0 bases at J, leaving 9 bases unmatched. CDR1 and CDR2 from the germline V gene are KGHSH and LQKENI. The CDR3 DNA is TGTGCCAGCTCACTCTTCCAGGGACAGAGCTCCTACGAGCAGTACTTC. This codes for CASSLFQGQSSYEQYF.

The J gene is TRBJ2-2, the V gene TRBV11-3; 11 nucleotides line up with TRBD1. Germline V lookup: CDR1 SGHNT, CDR2 YENEEA. The V segment lost 5 bases and the J segment 3 bases; nucleotides outside the gene matches: 11. This CDR3 spans 18 amino acids. The CDR3 DNA is TGTGCCAGCAGCCCACCGATATGGGACAGGGGGTACACCGGGGAGCTGTTTTTT. This sequence encodes CASSPPIWDRGYTGELFF.